This TCR beta chain was retrieved from a study of shared clonotypes between healthy human individuals. In the naive CD8 group, cells lacked CD45RO and were positively selected for CCR7, so terminally differentiated effector memory CD45RA+ cells were left out. Only in-frame clones appear in the TCRdb table, and some are missing; sequencing was by immunoSEQ multiplex PCR. The sample contains about 870,000 clones, 80% to 95% of which appear only once. The clonotype originates from a man aged 25 to 40 in good health. The sequenced material came from naive CD8+ T cells sorted from blood.

CDR3: CASSLYGQGISYEQYF. CDR3 DNA: TGCGCCAGCAGCCTCTACGGACAGGGGATTTCCTACGAGCAGTACTTC. The chain links TRBV5-1 to TRBJ2-7; 9 nucleotides align to TRBD1. Germline V gives CDR1 SGHRS, CDR2 YFSETQ. CDR3 size: 16 residues. The V gene end was trimmed by 4 bases and the J gene end by 1 base; junction bases not matched to a gene: 9.